The 3 T cell receptor beta chains reported below all come from one sample, sequenced in a study of blood T cells in healthy people across ages. A sample-barcoded 5' primer and a J-beta primer mix were used in a second PCR of roughly 6 to 11 cycles. TCRdb analysed the 5' RACE reads with MiXCR anew, one entry per CDR3 protein. Of 1 million or so distinct CDR3 sequences listed, 40% to 55% are singletons. The material sequenced was blood. The source of these receptors is a woman aged 55-75 years in good health.

This chain uses TRBV15 with TRBJ2-5, with D uncertain. V lost 1 base, J lost 5 bases, and 11 bases lay in between. This CDR3 spans 14 amino acids. Germline V gene sequence: CDR1 LNHNV, CDR2 YYDKDF (reference sequence). The CDR3 sequence is CATSRVYTGETQYF. The CDR3 coding sequence is TGTGCCACCAGCAGAGTGTATACGGGTGAGACCCAGTACTTC.

The chain employs TRBV4-1 and TRBJ2-7, with 8 bases aligning to TRBD2. CDR3 length equals 15 residues. Germline loops: CDR1 MGHRA, CDR2 YSYEKL. V shed 1 base and J 4 bases; nucleotides not matched to a gene: 6. Written as DNA, the CDR3 is TGCGCCAGCAGCCAAGGGGGACTAGGGTATTACGAGCAGTACTTC. Its protein product is CASSQGGLGYYEQYF.

Comment on this clonotype: A read error may produce the germline difference seen at one junction end. The rearrangement uses TRBV14 and TRBJ2-7; D unclear. The closer fit of TRBJ2-5 to the DNA end suggests the J call may be wrong. This CDR3 is 14 amino acids long. The germline V gene has CDR1 SGHDN and CDR2 FVKESK. Here the CDR3 reads CTSSQVSAQATQYF. The CDR3 nucleotides read TGTACCAGCAGCCAAGTCTCGGCTCAAGCGACCCAGTACTTC.